These 21 T cell receptor beta chains were all obtained from the same sample, sequenced in a study of cytotoxic CD8 clonotypes in ibrutinib-treated CLL. Libraries were prepared by immunoSEQ multiplex PCR; TCRdb keeps only in-frame clonotypes and omits some of them. Of 250,000 to 350,000 clones detected, roughly four fifths appear once; the ten largest clones hold about 5.3%. The specimen comprised PBMCs, sampled at disease progression, from a patient treated with ibrutinib. The receptors originated from a human donor with chronic lymphocytic leukemia.

The V call is TRBV19, the J call TRBJ1-2; a possible D gene is TRBD1 (5 bases). Germline V lookup: CDR1 LNHDA, CDR2 SQIVND (reference sequence). The CDR3 consists of 12 residues. Trimming cost V 5 bases and J 8 bases, with 12 bases left between them. The CDR3 reads CASSLAREGYTF. The CDR3 DNA reads TGTGCCAGTAGTCTGGCCAGGGAGGGCTACACCTTC.

The rearrangement links TRBV29-1 to TRBJ2-5; no clear D gene. Between the trimmed V and J ends, which lost 6 bases and 3 bases, there was a span of 5 bases. Germline CDR1 is SQVTM and CDR2 is ANQGSEA. The CDR3 is made up of 10 amino acids. The CDR3 nucleotides read TGCAGCGTCCGAAAAGAGACCCAGTACTTC. Translated: CSVRKETQYF.

This clone was detected a few times. The rearrangement joins TRBV6-1 to TRBJ1-2; TRBD1 matches at 7 bases. V shed 5 bases, J shed 4 bases, and the junction held 7 bases outside the gene matches. Germline-derived CDR1 and CDR2 are MNHNS and SASEGT. The CDR3 runs to 14 residues. CDR3 DNA sequence: TGTGCCAGCAGTCCCGACAGGGTCAGCTATGGCTACACCTTC. This gives the protein CASSPDRVSYGYTF.

The chain has TRBV11-2 and TRBJ2-3; D possibly corresponds to TRBD1 (6 bases). The CDR3 consists of 16 residues. The V and J ends lost 0 bases and 4 bases respectively, with 14 bases between them. Looked up from germline, CDR1 is SGHAT and CDR2 is FQNNGV. DNA of the CDR3: TGTGCCAGCAGCTTAGAGGGAACAGGGTGGCCAGATACGCAGTATTTT. Protein product: CASSLEGTGWPDTQYF.

V usage is TRBV5-1 and J usage is TRBJ2-7; 10 nucleotides line up with TRBD1. The CDR3 runs 19 residues. Germline assignment: CDR1 SGHRS and CDR2 YFSETQ. With V trimmed by 0 bases and J by 1 base, 13 bases remained unmatched. The CDR3 reads CASSLGPSGTGVLSYEQYF. For the CDR3, the DNA is TGCGCCAGCAGCTTGGGTCCCTCTGGGACAGGGGTTTTGTCCTACGAGCAGTACTTC.

This clone was counted a single time. The rearrangement links TRBV18 to TRBJ2-7, with TRBD2 identical over 14 bases. The CDR3 covers 18 residues. The trim removed 0 bases at V and 4 bases at J, leaving 8 bases unmatched. Germline V gene sequence: CDR1 KGHSH, CDR2 LQKENI. This CDR3 is CASSPPRRLAGGLYEQYF. The CDR3 bases are TGTGCCAGCTCACCACCCCGCAGACTAGCGGGGGGGCTTTACGAGCAGTACTTC.

As concerns this clone: Other nucleotide sequences in the sample specify the same CDR3. The chain recombines TRBV9 with TRBJ2-7, with 7 bases fitting TRBD2. The CDR3 length is 15 residues. Germline V gene sequence: CDR1 SGDLS, CDR2 YYNGEE. The V gene end was trimmed by 1 base and the J gene end by 0 bases; junction bases not matched to a gene: 4. Written as DNA, the CDR3 is TGTGCCAGCAGCGTATCGGGCGGGAGCTCCTACGAGCAGTACTTC. As protein: CASSVSGGSSYEQYF.

The chain is built from TRBV9 and TRBJ2-3; 7 nucleotides align to TRBD1. The junction had 4 bases not matched to a gene; V was cut back by 1 base and J by 5 bases. There are 14 residues in the CDR3. CDR1 is SGDLS and CDR2 is YYNGEE in the germline V gene. The DNA for the CDR3 is TGTGCCAGCAGCGTACGACAGGGAAGAGATACGCAGTATTTT. Translating it yields CASSVRQGRDTQYF.

The chain employs TRBV10-3 and TRBJ2-5, with D tentatively TRBD2 (6 bases). Trimming took 10 bases from V and 5 from J, leaving 29 bases between them. The CDR3 runs 17 residues. CDR1 ENHRY and CDR2 SYGVKD come from the germline V gene. The DNA of the CDR3 is TGTGCCACGAAACCCGGGACTGGAGGACCCGTTCGCGAGACCCAGTACTTC. Its translation is CATKPGTGGPVRETQYF.

The chain recombines TRBV5-4 with TRBJ2-5, with 12 bases lining up with TRBD2. The CDR3 extends over 17 amino acids. V was pared by 1 base and J by 3 bases, with 7 bases of the junction left unmatched. Germline lookup yields CDR1 SGHNT and CDR2 YYREEE (reference sequence). CDR3 DNA sequence: TGTGCCAGCAGCTTGAAATTTCTAGCGGGAGGGAAAGAGACCCAGTACTTC. Translation: CASSLKFLAGGKETQYF.

V usage is TRBV29-1 and J usage is TRBJ2-7; 7 positions match TRBD1. There are 16 residues in the CDR3. Germline V gene data show CDR1 as SQVTM and CDR2 as ANQGSEA. J was trimmed by 2 bases and V by 1 base; bases with no gene match: 11. CDR3 nucleotide sequence: TGCAGCGTTGAAGGGGCCAGGGCAGGGGGTGCCTACGAGCAGTACTTC. This codes for CSVEGARAGGAYEQYF.

The chain links TRBV7-6 to TRBJ2-1, with 9 positions matching TRBD2. After removal of 1 base from V and 8 bases from J, the junction contained 6 bases not matched to a gene. The germline CDR1 and CDR2 sequences are SGHVS and FNYEAQ. The CDR3 contains 15 residues. The CDR3, as DNA: TGTGCCAGCAGCTTAGAAGCGGGGGGCACCGATGAGCAGTTCTTC. Translated: CASSLEAGGTDEQFF.

There are a few counts of this clone. V and J are TRBV7-9 and TRBJ2-7; the D gene is possibly TRBD2 (6 bases). The germline V and J ends were trimmed by 2 bases and 0 bases, with 11 bases remaining between them. Per the germline V gene, CDR1 is SEHNR and CDR2 is FQNEAQ (reference sequence). This CDR3 contains 15 residues. The DNA of the CDR3 is TGTGCCAGCAGCTTACGCGGGGCCGACTCCTACGAGCAGTACTTC. Translation: CASSLRGADSYEQYF.

The chain couples TRBV27 to TRBJ2-7, with D perhaps being TRBD1 or TRBD2 (6 bases each). CDR1 and CDR2 from the germline V gene are MNHEY and SMNVEV (reference sequence). The CDR3 spans 15 residues. Trimming stripped 3 bases from V and 3 bases from J, with 15 bases between. CDR3 sequence reads: CASSFVRGLFYEQYF. The CDR3 DNA reads as TGTGCCAGCAGTTTTGTCAGGGGACTCTTCTACGAGCAGTACTTC.

V gene TRBV4-3 combines with J gene TRBJ2-2; TRBD2 aligns across 7 bases. Germline V gene data show CDR1 as LGHNA and CDR2 as YSLEER. The CDR3 is made up of 16 amino acids. V was clipped by 0 bases and J by 3 bases; unmatched bases: 4. The CDR3 region has the DNA TGCGCCAGCAGCCAAGAGCCTAGCGGAGACACCGGGGAGCTGTTTTTT. This gives the protein CASSQEPSGDTGELFF.

DNA for the CDR3: TGTGCCAGCAGTTTGGATACGAACACTGAAGCTTTCTTT. Protein: CASSLDTNTEAFF. V gene TRBV28 combines with J gene TRBJ1-1, with D unclear. This CDR3 is 13 amino acids long. Trimming removed 3 bases at V and 1 base at J, with 6 bases between. The germline gives CDR1 MDHEN, CDR2 SYDVKM.

V usage is TRBV5-4 and J usage is TRBJ1-1; D is unresolved. Germline V gives CDR1 SGHNT, CDR2 YYREEE (reference sequence). This CDR3 comprises 17 residues. V lost 0 bases to trimming and J lost 0 bases, with 15 bases between them. The DNA for the CDR3 is TGTGCCAGCAGCTTGGCCAATTTCGGGAACTTGAACACTGAAGCTTTCTTT. This translates into CASSLANFGNLNTEAFF.

J is TRBJ2-7 and V is TRBV19, with D uncertain. The CDR3 totals 13 residues. The germline CDR1 and CDR2 sequences are LNHDA and SQIVND (reference sequence). Trimming left V 5 bases short and J 3 bases short, with 11 bases between. The CDR3 bases are TGTGCCAGTAGTCTCGGTGGGATCTACGAGCAGTACTTC. It yields the protein CASSLGGIYEQYF.

The CDR3 reads CASGTETAGELFF. DNA for the CDR3: TGTGCCAGTGGGACAGAAACTGCCGGGGAGCTGTTTTTT. The V and J genes are TRBV9 and TRBJ2-2, with 7 nucleotides matching TRBD1. The ends lost 8 bases at V and 6 bases at J; junction bases unmatched: 7. Germline V gives CDR1 SGDLS, CDR2 YYNGEE. The CDR3 runs to 13 residues.

The V call is TRBV5-4, the J call TRBJ1-2; 7 positions match TRBD1. J gave up 7 bases and V 4 bases, and 10 bases lay outside the gene matches. There are 14 residues in the CDR3. Germline V gene lookup returns CDR1 SGHNT and CDR2 YYREEE (reference sequence). CDR3 sequence (DNA): TGTGCCAGCAGCCTGGGACAGCGCGGGGCTGGCTACACCTTC. Its translation is CASSLGQRGAGYTF.

J is TRBJ2-3 and V is TRBV27; a weak D match, TRBD2 (6 bases). This CDR3 contains 14 residues. The V end lost 2 bases, the J end lost 3 bases, and 9 bases lay between the germline ends. Germline CDR1 and CDR2: MNHEY and SMNVEV (reference sequence). CDR3 in amino acids: CASSLVAGTDTQYF. The CDR3 region has the DNA TGTGCCAGCAGTTTAGTGGCGGGAACAGATACGCAGTATTTT.